A selection of T cell receptor beta chains follows, all from one sample in a study of CD8+ T cells in alopecia areata. Assay used: immunoSEQ multiplex PCR; TCRdb lists only in-frame clones, some missing. The data hold fewer than 250,000 clones, with over 40% observed a single time. Source: CD4+ T cells sorted from blood, taken at approximately week 39, from a patient treated with tofacitinib. These TCRs come from a human donor with alopecia areata. Each CDR3 is given with its conserved first and last residue. A D gene is named only where the DNA matches it firmly. Only some rows state a clone size, as once, few, many or a class for expanded clones.

few TRBJ2-1 TRBV28 NA TGTGCCAGCAGTTTGGGGGGCCTAGGGAATGAGCAGTTCTTC CASSLGGLGNEQFF
NA TRBJ2-5 TRBV27 TRBD2 TGTGCCAGCAGTTTAACTAGCGGGAGAGAGACCCAGTACTTC CASSLTSGRETQYF
few TRBJ2-1 TRBV14 NA TGTGCCAGCAGCCGGACGACAGCTCAGTTCTTC CASSRTTAQFF
NA TRBJ2-1 TRBV18 NA TGTGCCAGCTCACCATCCGGGTCTCGGAGTTACAATGAGCAGTTCTTC CASSPSGSRSYNEQFF
NA TRBJ2-3 TRBV10-3 NA TGTGCCATCAGTGAGCCCAACCCCTTAGGCACAGATACGCAGTATTTT CAISEPNPLGTDTQYF
NA TRBJ2-7 TRBV2 TRBD1 TGTGCCAGCAGGAACCGGGACAGGGGCACCTACGAGCAGTACTTC CASRNRDRGTYEQYF
NA TRBJ1-1 TRBV7-9 NA TGTGCCAGCAGCTTAGAAGTGAACACTGAAGCTTTCTTT CASSLEVNTEAFF
NA TRBJ1-5 TRBV7-8 TRBD1 TGTGCCAGCAGCCTTACAGGGGTTCCCCAGCATTTT CASSLTGVPQHF
NA TRBJ1-5 TRBV30 NA TGTGCCTGGAGTCTTGGGAGCAATCAGCCCCAGCATTTT CAWSLGSNQPQHF
few TRBJ1-2 TRBV30 NA TGTGCCTGGAGTCCCCAGGGTGATGGCTACACCTTC CAWSPQGDGYTF
NA TRBJ2-5 TRBV7-2 TRBD2 TGTGCCAGCAGGTACAGGACTAGCGGGAGGGCCAGCCAAGAGACCCAGTACTTC CASRYRTSGRASQETQYF
few TRBJ2-5 TRBV25-1 NA TGTGCCAGCAGTGACCCCCCGCCGGAGACCCAGTACTTC CASSDPPPETQYF
few TRBJ1-1 TRBV9 TRBD1 TGTGCCAGCAGCGTAGCCCCAGGGGGCGTCTCTGAAGCTTTCTTT CASSVAPGGVSEAFF
NA TRBJ2-5 TRBV30 NA TGTGCCTGGAGTGAAGCGAGAGAGACCCAGTACTTC CAWSEARETQYF
NA TRBJ2-5 TRBV18 NA TGTGCCAGCTCACCCCCATACCAAGAGACCCAGTACTTC CASSPPYQETQYF
once TRBJ2-1 TRBV14 NA TGTGCCAGCAGCCAAGACCGGTTACCTTCCAATGAGCAGTTCTTC CASSQDRLPSNEQFF
NA TRBJ2-5 TRBV14 NA TGTGCCAGCAGCCGAAAGTGGAGACCACCAAGCCATGAGACCCAGTACTTC CASSRKWRPPSHETQYF
NA TRBJ2-6 TRBV5-1 NA TGCGCCAGCAGCTTGGACGTATCTGGGGCCAACGTCCTGACTTTC CASSLDVSGANVLTF
NA TRBJ2-4 TRBV5-1 NA TGCGCCAGCAGCCCCTGGGTTGGGGGCGGCAAAAACATTCAGTACTTC CASSPWVGGGKNIQYF
NA TRBJ1-2 TRBV23-1 NA TGCGCCAGCAACACCGACACCTCTAACTATGGCTACACCTTC CASNTDTSNYGYTF
NA TRBJ2-3 TRBV13 TRBD2 TGTGCCAGCAGCCGGGACTATACTAGCACAGATACGCAGTATTTT CASSRDYTSTDTQYF
few TRBJ2-2 TRBV14 TRBD1 TGTGCCAGCAGTTACTCAGGGGGCGTCGAGCTGTTTTTT CASSYSGGVELFF
NA TRBJ1-5 TRBV7-8 TRBD1 TGTGCCAGCAGCTTAGAAGGACAGGGGATGGCGCCCCAGCATTTT CASSLEGQGMAPQHF
few TRBJ2-7 TRBV29-1 NA TGCAGCGTTGTTGAACAGGGAAGTTCAAACTACTTC CSVVEQGSSNYF
few TRBJ2-5 TRBV29-1 TRBD2 TGCAGCGTTGCCCGGACTAGCGGGAGGGATGAAGAGACCCAGTACTTC CSVARTSGRDEETQYF
NA TRBJ1-4 TRBV29-1 NA TGCAGCGTTGAGTTTAATGAAAAACTGTTTTTT CSVEFNEKLFF
NA TRBJ2-5 TRBV5-1 TRBD1 TGCGCCAGCAGCTTGGCGGACAGGGAAGAAGAGACCCAGTACTTC CASSLADREEETQYF
NA TRBJ2-3 TRBV5-1 NA TGCGCCAGCAGTACACCGGGACCTTCAGATACGCAGTATTTT CASSTPGPSDTQYF
few TRBJ2-5 TRBV29-1 TRBD2 TGCAGCGTCGCGAGACTAGCGGGAGGGAGTGAGACCCAGTACTTC CSVARLAGGSETQYF
few TRBJ2-3 TRBV28 NA TGTGCCAGCACCCTTGACGGTTTCACAGATACGCAGTATTTT CASTLDGFTDTQYF
few TRBJ2-3 TRBV29-1 NA TGCAGCGTCGGGCCTAGGGGAGGTACGCAGTATTTT CSVGPRGGTQYF
NA TRBJ2-3 TRBV5-6 NA TGTGCCAGCAGCTTAGACAGGCCTACAGATACGCAGTATTTT CASSLDRPTDTQYF
few TRBJ2-7 TRBV29-1 NA TGCAGCGTCCACACGGGTCTTGACGAGCAGTACTTC CSVHTGLDEQYF
NA TRBJ1-2 TRBV15 NA TGTGCCACCAGCAGAGATCCCCGGGCCGGAGGCTACACCTTC CATSRDPRAGGYTF
NA TRBJ2-7 TRBV2 NA TGTGCCAGCAGTGAAGCTGCGGGTTTCGAGCAGTACTTC CASSEAAGFEQYF
NA TRBJ1-1 TRBV18 NA TGTGCCAGCTCACCACAACGGCAGTTTGAAGCTTTCTTT CASSPQRQFEAFF
few TRBJ2-7 TRBV7-2 NA TGTGCCAGCAGCTTAAGGGGACTCTCCCCGAGCGAGCAGTACTTC CASSLRGLSPSEQYF
NA TRBJ2-4 TRBV29-1 NA TGCAGCGTTAATGGGGGGGCCAAAAACATTCAGTACTTC CSVNGGAKNIQYF
NA TRBJ2-7 TRBV2 TRBD2 TGTGCCAGCAGTCGTAGCGGGAGTTCCTACGAGCAGTACTTC CASSRSGSSYEQYF
NA TRBJ2-3 TRBV11-3 TRBD2 TGTGCCAGCAGCTTAGGCGCTAGCGGGATCACAGATACGCAGTATTTT CASSLGASGITDTQYF
few TRBJ2-5 TRBV7-2 NA TGTGCCAGCAGCCGTAGCGTGACTGAGACCCAGTACTTC CASSRSVTETQYF
NA TRBJ2-5 TRBV2 NA TGTGCCAGCAGTGGCTATGGTCCCCCCCGGGAGACCCAGTACTTC CASSGYGPPRETQYF
NA TRBJ2-2 TRBV6-6 NA TGTGCCAGCAGACCCGCACAGGGAGCCGGGGAGCTGTTTTTT CASRPAQGAGELFF
NA TRBJ2-1 TRBV30 TRBD2 TGTGCCTGGAGTGTACTTAGCGGGGATTTGCAAAGTTACAATGAGCAGTTCTTC CAWSVLSGDLQSYNEQFF
NA TRBJ2-7 TRBV30 TRBD1 TGTGCCTGGAGTGCCGATGGGTTGAGGGGGCGGGAGCAGTACTTC CAWSADGLRGREQYF
once TRBJ2-7 TRBV7-2 NA TGTGCCAGCAGCTTACAGTGGACAGTCGAGCAGTACTTC CASSLQWTVEQYF
NA TRBJ2-3 TRBV30 NA TGTGCCTGGAGTGCCCAGACTGCAGATACGCAGTATTTT CAWSAQTADTQYF
NA TRBJ2-2 TRBV19 NA TGTGCCAGTAGCAAGGGACATGACACCGGGGAGCTGTTTTTT CASSKGHDTGELFF